This T cell receptor (beta chain) is drawn from a study of blood T cells in healthy people across ages. This clonotype was seen a few times. The antigen remains undetermined. Study-wide results and caveats: Diversity was estimated from one million T cells, and these estimates were considered underestimates. In long-lived donors, naive CD4+ cell counts and diversity exceeded those of aged donors.

A second PCR of 7 to 11 cycles used a sample-barcoded 5' primer and a J-beta primer mix. A template-switch adaptor with 12 random nucleotides tagged each cDNA molecule. TCRdb processed the 5' RACE reads anew with MiXCR; each CDR3 protein has one entry. The sample shows roughly 800,000 distinct CDR3 sequences, 58% of them seen only once. Donor samples were obtained from healthy Caucasian individuals from Russia, aged 6 to 90. V lost 2 bases and J lost 0, with 3 bases in between. The germline V gene encodes CDR1 SGDLS and CDR2 YYNGEE. This CDR3 has 13 residues. Input material: blood. The V call is TRBV9, the J call TRBJ2-1; unclear D gene. This clonotype was sampled from a man aged 30-40 years in good health. This chain's CDR3 is CASSVNSYNEQFF. CDR3 bases: TGTGCCAGCAGCGTTAACTCCTACAATGAGCAGTTCTTC. Looking up the rest from reference TRBV9 and TRBJ2-1 gives the full variable domain: DSGVTQTPKHLITATGQRVTLRCSPRSGDLSVYWYQQSLDQGLQFLIQYYNGEERAKGNILERFSAQQFPDLHSELNLSSLELGDSALYFCASSVNSYNEQFFGPGTRLTVL.